The present TCR beta chain was sequenced within a study of human T cells and chemical hapten exposure. Background on the study: The study enrolled mostly female patients with alopecia areata, totalis or universalis. Study conclusions and caveats: PT1 expanded TCR numbers tracked positively with patch test score. DPC sensitization did not alter TCRs above 1 in 1000 frequency.

TCRdb itself ran the RACE reads through MiXCR, one entry per CDR3 protein. The table records roughly 150,000 distinct CDR3 sequences, roughly 12% of them present only once. Comments on this clonotype: Its antigen remains unknown.

The CDR3 totals 14 residues. J was trimmed by 3 bases and V by 5 bases; bases with no gene match: 2. The time point is: patch test 2, 6 weeks after DPC sensitization. Treatment of the sample: therapeutic diphenylcyclopropenone sensitization with weekly scalp DPC. Sequenced here: whole blood, sampled in connection with sensitization to the hapten diphenylcyclopropenone (DPC). The gene calls are TRBV12-3 or TRBV12-4 and TRBJ1-5; 9 bases agree with TRBD1. The clonotype originates from a woman between 50 and 59 years old with alopecia areata. Some clones in this sample may be carry-over from other donors' samples. The CDR3 sequence: CASSGQGLNQPQHF. CDR3 in DNA: TGTGCCAGCAGTGGACAGGGGCTCAATCAGCCCCAGCATTTT.